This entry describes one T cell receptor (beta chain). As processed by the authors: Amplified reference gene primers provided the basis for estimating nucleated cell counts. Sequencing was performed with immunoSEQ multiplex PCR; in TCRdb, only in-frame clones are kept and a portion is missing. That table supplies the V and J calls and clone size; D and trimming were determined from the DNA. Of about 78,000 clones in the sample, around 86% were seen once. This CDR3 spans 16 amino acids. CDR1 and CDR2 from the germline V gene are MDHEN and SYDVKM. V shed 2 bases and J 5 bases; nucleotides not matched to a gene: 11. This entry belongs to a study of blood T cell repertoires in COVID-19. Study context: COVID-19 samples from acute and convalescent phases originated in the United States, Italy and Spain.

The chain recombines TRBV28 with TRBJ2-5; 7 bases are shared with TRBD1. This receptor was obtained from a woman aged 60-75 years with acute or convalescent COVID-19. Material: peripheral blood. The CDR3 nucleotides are TGTGCCAGCAGTTTAGTGGCGCAGGGGGTAGCCGAGACCCAGTACTTC. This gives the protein CASSLVAQGVAETQYF.